This passage covers 20 T cell receptor beta chains from one sample sequenced in a study of shared clonotypes between healthy human individuals. Assay: immunoSEQ multiplex PCR; the TCRdb copy retains only in-frame clones and omits some. Here the sample spans around 1.6 million clones, 98% being singletons. Input material: naive CD4+ T cells sorted from blood. Subset indicated: CD45RA+ positively selected. Source of these receptors: a young man in good health.

The chain links TRBV28 to TRBJ1-1, with unresolved D. This CDR3 has 16 amino acids. Trimming removed 8 bases from V and 0 bases from J, with 19 bases in between. Germline V gives CDR1 MDHEN, CDR2 SYDVKM. The CDR3 reads CASLRSPPLLNTEAFF. The CDR3 nucleotides read TGTGCCAGCCTCCGCAGTCCCCCCCTCCTGAACACTGAAGCTTTCTTT.

The gene calls are TRBV5-1 and TRBJ2-5, with 12 bases aligning to TRBD2. Germline V gene sequence: CDR1 SGHRS, CDR2 YFSETQ. This CDR3 region has 16 residues. After removal of 2 bases from V and 4 bases from J, the junction contained 6 bases not matched to a gene. CDR3 nucleotide sequence: TGCGCCAGCAGCTTCCTAGCGGGAGGGCCGAGAGAGACCCAGTACTTC. This gives the protein CASSFLAGGPRETQYF.

The chain is built from TRBV5-1 and TRBJ2-5; D may correspond to TRBD1 or TRBD2 (6 bases each). Trimming shortened V by 4 bases and J by 9 bases, and 22 bases separated the two germline ends. The germline V gene encodes CDR1 SGHRS and CDR2 YFSETQ. The CDR3 contains 15 residues. In DNA, the CDR3 is TGCGCCAGCAGCGAATGGGATCCAGGGGAGGCTCCCCAGTACTTC. Translation: CASSEWDPGEAPQYF.

This rearrangement joins TRBV19 to TRBJ1-5; D possibly corresponds to TRBD1 (6 bases). Trimming took 6 bases from V and 4 from J, leaving 10 bases between them. The CDR3 spans 13 residues. Germline V gives CDR1 LNHDA, CDR2 SQIVND (reference sequence). The DNA of the CDR3 is TGTGCCAGTAGCGGACAGAGTAATCAGCCCCAGCATTTT. Translation gives CASSGQSNQPQHF.

This rearrangement joins TRBV28 to TRBJ1-4; 7 nucleotides agree with TRBD1. CDR3 length equals 15 residues. V was pared by 6 bases and J by 6 bases, with 10 bases of the junction left unmatched. Per germline, CDR1 MDHEN and CDR2 SYDVKM. The CDR3 DNA reads as TGTGCCAGCAGCCAAACCGGGACAGACCATGAAAAACTGTTTTTT. Amino acids: CASSQTGTDHEKLFF.

The chain employs TRBV15 and TRBJ2-7, with 10 bases lining up with TRBD1. Per the germline V gene, CDR1 is LNHNV and CDR2 is YYDKDF (reference sequence). CDR3 size: 15 residues. V was pared by 3 bases and J by 4 bases, with 6 bases of the junction left unmatched. CDR3 in amino acids: CATSSWDRGVYEQYF. CDR3 nucleotides: TGTGCCACCAGCAGCTGGGACAGGGGCGTATACGAGCAGTACTTC.

The rearrangement links TRBV25-1 to TRBJ2-2, with D perhaps TRBD2 (6 bases). CDR1 MGHDK and CDR2 SYGVNS come from the germline V gene. V gave up 6 bases and J gave up 4 bases, with 9 bases separating them. The CDR3 is made up of 13 amino acids. DNA of the CDR3: TGTGCCAGCAGGGGACTGATCACCGGGGAGCTGTTTTTT. It is translated as CASRGLITGELFF. Full variable domain (outside the CDR3, taken from reference TRBV25-1 and TRBJ2-2): EADIYQTPRYLVIGTGKKITLECSQTMGHDKMYWYQQDPGMELHLIHYSYGVNSTEKGDLSSESTVSRIRTEHFPLTLESARPSHTSQYLCASRGLITGELFFGEGSRLTVL.

This chain uses TRBV11-1 with TRBJ1-2; TRBD1 is a possible D gene (5 bases). Between the trimmed V and J ends, which lost 2 bases and 5 bases, there was a span of 18 bases. Germline loops: CDR1 SGHAT, CDR2 FQDESV (reference sequence). The CDR3 is 16 residues long. In DNA, the CDR3 is TGTGCCAGCAGCTTATCTCTCAGGGTAAGCCGGTATGGCTACACCTTC. This translates into CASSLSLRVSRYGYTF.

In nucleotides, the CDR3 is TGTGCCAGCAGCAGGGCTGGGACAGATACGCAGTATTTT. Protein sequence: CASSRAGTDTQYF. The chain couples TRBV5-6 to TRBJ2-3, with D unclear. V was trimmed by 4 bases and J by 3 bases, leaving 9 bases between them. The CDR3 has 13 amino acids. Germline V lookup: CDR1 SGHDT, CDR2 YYEEEE.

This chain joins TRBV15 and TRBJ1-2; D is unresolved. Germline-derived CDR1 and CDR2 are LNHNV and YYDKDF (reference sequence). V was trimmed by 5 bases and J by 2 bases, leaving 9 bases between them. The CDR3 covers 13 residues. DNA for the CDR3: TGTGCCACCAGCCTGCACACAAACTATGGCTACACCTTC. Protein: CATSLHTNYGYTF.

The V and J genes are TRBV28 and TRBJ2-7; 13 bases are shared with TRBD2. With V trimmed by 2 bases and J by 0 bases, 4 bases remained unmatched. Germline assignment: CDR1 MDHEN and CDR2 SYDVKM. The CDR3 is made up of 17 amino acids. CDR3 residues: CASSLRLAGGSSYEQYF. In nucleotides, the CDR3 is TGTGCCAGCAGTTTACGACTAGCGGGAGGAAGCTCCTACGAGCAGTACTTC.

The J gene is TRBJ2-1, the V gene TRBV28; 10 nucleotides align to TRBD1. This CDR3 is 15 amino acids long. Germline CDR1 MDHEN, CDR2 SYDVKM. V shed 6 bases, J shed 6 bases, and the junction held 8 bases outside the gene matches. CDR3 residues: CASSLSGQGFNEQFF. DNA of the CDR3: TGTGCCAGCAGCCTCTCGGGACAGGGGTTCAATGAGCAGTTCTTC.

CDR3 bases: TGTGCCAGCAGTTCGTCGGTGAATGAGCAGTTCTTC. Translated, it gives CASSSSVNEQFF. The genes are TRBV28 and TRBJ2-1; no clear D gene. V was pared by 4 bases and J by 7 bases, with 8 bases between. This CDR3 is built from 12 residues. From germline, CDR1 is MDHEN and CDR2 SYDVKM. The full variable domain, its missing parts supplied by reference TRBV28 and TRBJ2-1, is DVKVTQSSRYLVKRTGEKVFLECVQDMDHENMFWYRQDPGLGLRLIYFSYDVKMKEKGDIPEGYSVSREKKERFSLILESASTNQTSMYLCASSSSVNEQFFGPGTRLTVL.

In regard to this clone: Different DNA sequences within this sample yield the same CDR3. The chain joins TRBV7-9 to TRBJ2-5; tentatively, D is TRBD1 (5 bases). CDR1 and CDR2 from the germline V gene are SEHNR and FQNEAQ (reference sequence). V lost 3 bases, J lost 2 bases, and 10 bases lay in between. The CDR3 has 14 amino acids. The CDR3 protein is CASSLGPSQETQYF. The CDR3 region has the DNA TGTGCCAGCAGCTTGGGGCCCAGTCAAGAGACCCAGTACTTC.

V usage is TRBV10-3 and J usage is TRBJ2-1; the match to TRBD2 covers 14 bases. There are 20 residues in the CDR3. Looked up from germline, CDR1 is ENHRY and CDR2 is SYGVKD. J was trimmed by 0 bases and V by 1 base; bases with no gene match: 8. The CDR3 nucleotides are TGTGCCATCAGTGAGTTTGGACTAGCGGGAGGATACAGCTCCTACAATGAGCAGTTCTTC. This gives the protein CAISEFGLAGGYSSYNEQFF.

The V and J genes are TRBV5-1 and TRBJ1-2, with D tentatively TRBD1 (6 bases). CDR3 size: 16 residues. Germline V CDR1 and CDR2: SGHRS, YFSETQ. Trimming cost V 0 bases and J 3 bases, with 15 bases left between them. The CDR3 region is CASSLDPDSYYYGYTF. Here the CDR3 DNA reads TGCGCCAGCAGCTTGGATCCGGACAGCTACTACTATGGCTACACCTTC.

J is TRBJ2-7 and V is TRBV10-3; TRBD1 matches at 7 bases. The CDR3 runs to 14 residues. Trimming at V came to 4 bases and at J to 0 bases, leaving 3 bases not matched to a gene. From germline, CDR1 is ENHRY and CDR2 SYGVKD. The CDR3 coding sequence is TGTGCCATCAGTGGGGACAGAAGCTCCTACGAGCAGTACTTC. Protein: CAISGDRSSYEQYF.

CDR3 protein: CASSLGSLGNYGYTF. DNA for the CDR3: TGCGCCAGCAGCTTGGGATCTCTAGGGAACTATGGCTACACCTTC. This sequence joins TRBV5-1 and TRBJ1-2; no clear D gene. The CDR3 spans 15 residues. Germline-derived CDR1 and CDR2 are SGHRS and YFSETQ. V dropped 0 bases and J dropped 2 bases, with 11 bases sitting between them.

The gene calls are TRBV7-2 and TRBJ2-5, with D unresolved. V lost 4 bases to trimming and J lost 6 bases, with 9 bases between them. The CDR3 sequence is 12 residues long. Germline V CDR1 and CDR2: SGHTA, FQGNSA. As DNA, the CDR3 is TGTGCCAGCAGCTCTACAACACAGACCCAGTACTTC. Its translation is CASSSTTQTQYF.

Concerning this clone itself: The same CDR3 arises from other DNA sequences in this sample as well. The chain uses TRBV28 and TRBJ2-7, with D unclear. Trimming removed 3 bases from V and 4 bases from J, with 10 bases in between. Germline CDR1 is MDHEN and CDR2 is SYDVKM. CDR3 length: 13 residues. For the CDR3, the DNA is TGTGCCAGCAGTTTCCAAGGACGGTACGAGCAGTACTTC. Translated, it gives CASSFQGRYEQYF.